These 8 T cell receptor beta chains were sequenced from one sample in a study of T cells in localized non-small cell lung cancer. Assay used: immunoSEQ multiplex PCR; TCRdb lists only in-frame clones, some missing. The repertoire holds around 25,000 clones, with approximately 84% as singletons. The sequences come from peripheral blood, collected before any cancer treatment. Receptor source: a male donor aged 60 or older with stage II squamous cell lung carcinoma.

V gene TRBV5-1 combines with J gene TRBJ1-1, with D hard to call. The CDR3 spans 13 residues. V lost 0 bases and J 1 base, leaving 4 bases between the germline ends. From germline, CDR1 is SGHRS and CDR2 YFSETQ. The CDR3 spells CASSLAPNTEAFF. The DNA of the CDR3 is TGCGCCAGCAGCTTGGCCCCGAACACTGAAGCTTTCTTT.

The V and J genes are TRBV4-3 and TRBJ1-5; D is ambiguous. V was trimmed by 0 bases and J by 6 bases, leaving 12 bases between them. The CDR3 is 15 amino acids. Germline V gene lookup returns CDR1 LGHNA and CDR2 YSLEER. In nucleotides, the CDR3 is TGCGCCAGCAGCCAAGAGAGAAGGGTTGGTCAGCCCCAGCATTTT. Encoded protein: CASSQERRVGQPQHF.

The chain joins TRBV7-9 to TRBJ2-7; D is unclear. The V end was cut by 3 bases, the J end by 3 bases, with 3 bases between. The CDR3 covers 11 residues. CDR1 and CDR2 (germline): SEHNR, FQNEAQ (reference sequence). The DNA of the CDR3 is TGTGCCAGCAGCTTTGACTACGAGCAGTACTTC. It codes for CASSFDYEQYF.

This chain connects TRBV28 to TRBJ1-4; TRBD1 agrees at 8 bases. The germline V gene has CDR1 MDHEN and CDR2 SYDVKM. V gave up 6 bases and J gave up 4 bases; unmatched junction bases: 7. This CDR3 is built from 15 residues. The CDR3 region is CASSPTGAGNEKLFF. In DNA, the CDR3 is TGTGCCAGCAGCCCGACAGGGGCAGGTAATGAAAAACTGTTTTTT.

This chain joins TRBV29-1 and TRBJ2-1; tentatively, D is TRBD1 (6 bases). Germline-derived CDR1 and CDR2 are SQVTM and ANQGSEA. This CDR3 contains 13 residues. Trimming left V 7 bases short and J 2 bases short, with 12 bases between. The CDR3 coding sequence is TGCAGCGCACAGGGTGACGCCTACAATGAGCAGTTCTTC. This sequence encodes CSAQGDAYNEQFF.

A single count supports this clone. The V call is TRBV7-3, the J call TRBJ2-5, with D maybe TRBD2 (5 bases). The germline V and J ends were trimmed by 5 bases and 5 bases, with 18 bases remaining between them. Per the germline V gene, CDR1 is SGHTA and CDR2 is FQGTGA. The CDR3 has 15 amino acids. Written as DNA, the CDR3 is TGTGCCAGCAGCCGAGAGGGCGCGGCGCGGGAGACCCAGTACTTC. Protein: CASSREGAARETQYF.

This sequence joins TRBV6-1 and TRBJ1-1; D uncertain. The CDR3 is 13 amino acids. Germline V CDR1 and CDR2: MNHNS, SASEGT. The V end was cut by 6 bases, the J end by 4 bases, with 12 bases between. The CDR3 DNA sequence: TGTGCCAGCAGCGCCCAGGAGAGCACTGAAGCTTTCTTT. Its translation: CASSAQESTEAFF.

The chain links TRBV9 to TRBJ2-5; D not resolved. Per the germline V gene, CDR1 is SGDLS and CDR2 is YYNGEE. The CDR3 length is 14 residues. The V gene lost 0 bases and the J gene lost 0 bases, with 6 bases spanning the gap. This CDR3 is CASSVALYQETQYF. The CDR3 DNA is TGTGCCAGCAGCGTAGCTCTGTACCAAGAGACCCAGTACTTC.